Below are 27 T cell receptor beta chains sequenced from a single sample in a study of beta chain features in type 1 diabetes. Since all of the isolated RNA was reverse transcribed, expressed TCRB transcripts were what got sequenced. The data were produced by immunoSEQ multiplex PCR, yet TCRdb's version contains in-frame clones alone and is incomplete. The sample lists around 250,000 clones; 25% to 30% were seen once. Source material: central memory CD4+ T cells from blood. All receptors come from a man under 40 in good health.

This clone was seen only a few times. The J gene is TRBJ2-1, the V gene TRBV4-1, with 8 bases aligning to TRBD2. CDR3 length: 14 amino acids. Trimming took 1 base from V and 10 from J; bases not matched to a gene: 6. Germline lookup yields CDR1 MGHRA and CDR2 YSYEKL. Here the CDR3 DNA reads TGCGCCAGCAGCCAAGGCCTTAGCGGGGTGGAGCAGTTCTTC. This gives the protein CASSQGLSGVEQFF.

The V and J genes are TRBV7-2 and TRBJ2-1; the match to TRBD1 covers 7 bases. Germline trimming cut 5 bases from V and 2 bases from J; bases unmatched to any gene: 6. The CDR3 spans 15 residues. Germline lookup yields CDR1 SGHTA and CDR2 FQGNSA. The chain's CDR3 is CASSEGQPTYNEQFF. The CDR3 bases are TGTGCCAGCAGCGAGGGACAGCCCACCTACAATGAGCAGTTCTTC.

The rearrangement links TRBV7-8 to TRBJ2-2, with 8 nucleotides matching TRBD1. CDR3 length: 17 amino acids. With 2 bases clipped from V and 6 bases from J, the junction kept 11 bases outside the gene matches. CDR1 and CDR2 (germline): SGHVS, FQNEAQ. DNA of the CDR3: TGTGCCAGCAGCTTACGACAGAGGGCAGGGGGCCCCGGGGAGCTGTTTTTT. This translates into CASSLRQRAGGPGELFF.

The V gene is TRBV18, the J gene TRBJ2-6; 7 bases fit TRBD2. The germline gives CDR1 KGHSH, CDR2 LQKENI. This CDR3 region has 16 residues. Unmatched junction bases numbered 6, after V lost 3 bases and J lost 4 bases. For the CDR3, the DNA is TGTGCCAGCTCACCCGGGGGGAGCTCAGGGGCCAACGTCCTGACTTTC. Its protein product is CASSPGGSSGANVLTF. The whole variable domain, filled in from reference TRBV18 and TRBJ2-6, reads NAGVMQNPRHLVRRRGQEARLRCSPMKGHSHVYWYRQLPEEGLKFMVYLQKENIIDESGMPKERFSAEFPKEGPSILRIQQVVRGDSAAYFCASSPGGSSGANVLTFGAGSRLTVL.

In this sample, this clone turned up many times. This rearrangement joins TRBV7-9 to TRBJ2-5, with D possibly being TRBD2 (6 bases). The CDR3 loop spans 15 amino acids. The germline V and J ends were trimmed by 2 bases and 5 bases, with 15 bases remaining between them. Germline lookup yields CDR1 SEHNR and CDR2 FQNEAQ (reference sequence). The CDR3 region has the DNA TGTGCCAGCAGCTTAAGGGGCGGGGATGCTGAGACCCAGTACTTC. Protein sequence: CASSLRGGDAETQYF.

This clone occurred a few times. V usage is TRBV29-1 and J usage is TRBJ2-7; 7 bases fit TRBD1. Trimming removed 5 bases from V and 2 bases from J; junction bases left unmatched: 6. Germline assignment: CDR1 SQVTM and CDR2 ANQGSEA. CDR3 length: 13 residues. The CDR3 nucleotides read TGCAGCGTTCCGGGACAGACACCCTACGAGCAGTACTTC. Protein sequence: CSVPGQTPYEQYF.

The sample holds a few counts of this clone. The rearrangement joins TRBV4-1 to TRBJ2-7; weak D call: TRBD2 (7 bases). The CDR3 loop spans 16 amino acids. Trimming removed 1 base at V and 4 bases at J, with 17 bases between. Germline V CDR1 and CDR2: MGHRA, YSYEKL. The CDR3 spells CASSQVSTGRGYEQYF. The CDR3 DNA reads TGCGCCAGCAGCCAAGTGAGCACAGGGAGGGGTTACGAGCAGTACTTC.

The CDR3 sequence: CAWRRELNTEAFF. The CDR3 bases are TGTGCCTGGAGGAGAGAGCTTAACACTGAAGCTTTCTTT. This rearrangement joins TRBV30 to TRBJ1-1; D not resolved. The CDR3 spans 13 residues. The ends were cut back, 3 bases at V and 2 bases at J, with 10 bases in the middle. Germline-derived CDR1 and CDR2 are GTSNPN and SVGIG (reference sequence).

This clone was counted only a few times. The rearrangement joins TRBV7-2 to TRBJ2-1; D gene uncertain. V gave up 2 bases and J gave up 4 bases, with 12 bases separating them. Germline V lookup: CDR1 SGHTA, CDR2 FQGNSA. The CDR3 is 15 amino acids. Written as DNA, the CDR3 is TGTGCCAGCAGCTTAAGGCCGGACGCGTACAATGAGCAGTTCTTC. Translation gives CASSLRPDAYNEQFF.

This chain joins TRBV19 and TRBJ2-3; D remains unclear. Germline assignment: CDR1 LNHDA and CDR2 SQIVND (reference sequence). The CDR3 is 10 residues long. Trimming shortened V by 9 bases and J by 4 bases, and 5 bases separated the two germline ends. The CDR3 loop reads CASTADTQYF. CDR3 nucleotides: TGTGCCAGCACGGCAGATACGCAGTATTTT.

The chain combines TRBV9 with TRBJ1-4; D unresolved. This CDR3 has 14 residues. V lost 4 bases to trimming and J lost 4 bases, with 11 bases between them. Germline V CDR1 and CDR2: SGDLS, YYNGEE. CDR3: CASSLTAGNEKLFF. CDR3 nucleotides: TGTGCCAGCAGCTTGACCGCGGGTAATGAAAAACTGTTTTTT. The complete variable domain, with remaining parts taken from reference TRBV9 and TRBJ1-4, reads DSGVTQTPKHLITATGQRVTLRCSPRSGDLSVYWYQQSLDQGLQFLIQYYNGEERAKGNILERFSAQQFPDLHSELNLSSLELGDSALYFCASSLTAGNEKLFFGSGTQLSVL.

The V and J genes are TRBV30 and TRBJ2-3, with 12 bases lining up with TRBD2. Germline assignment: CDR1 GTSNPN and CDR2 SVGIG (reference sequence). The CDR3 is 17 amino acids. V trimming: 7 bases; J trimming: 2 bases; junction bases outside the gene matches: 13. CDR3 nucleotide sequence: TGTGCCTTGGACAGGCGGGCTAGCGGGAGGGTCACAGATACGCAGTATTTT. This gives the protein CALDRRASGRVTDTQYF.

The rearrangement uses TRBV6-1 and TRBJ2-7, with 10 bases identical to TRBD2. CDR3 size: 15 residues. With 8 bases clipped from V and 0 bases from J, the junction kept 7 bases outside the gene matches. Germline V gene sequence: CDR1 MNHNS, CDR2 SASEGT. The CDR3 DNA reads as TGTGCCAGCTACCTAGCGGGAGCCGGCTCCTACGAGCAGTACTTC. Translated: CASYLAGAGSYEQYF.

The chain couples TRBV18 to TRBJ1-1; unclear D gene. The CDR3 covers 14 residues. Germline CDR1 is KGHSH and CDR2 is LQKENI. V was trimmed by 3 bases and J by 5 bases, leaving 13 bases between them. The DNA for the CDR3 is TGTGCCAGCTCACCGAGGGCCGAAGGAACTGAAGCTTTCTTT. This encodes CASSPRAEGTEAFF.

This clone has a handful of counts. CDR3 sequence: CASSQDGANQPQHF. DNA of the CDR3: TGTGCCAGCAGTCAGGACGGGGCTAATCAGCCCCAGCATTTT. This chain uses TRBV7-2 with TRBJ1-5, with D possibly being TRBD1 (5 bases). The V and J ends lost 6 bases and 4 bases respectively, with 13 bases between them. The CDR3 loop spans 14 amino acids. The germline gives CDR1 SGHTA, CDR2 FQGNSA.

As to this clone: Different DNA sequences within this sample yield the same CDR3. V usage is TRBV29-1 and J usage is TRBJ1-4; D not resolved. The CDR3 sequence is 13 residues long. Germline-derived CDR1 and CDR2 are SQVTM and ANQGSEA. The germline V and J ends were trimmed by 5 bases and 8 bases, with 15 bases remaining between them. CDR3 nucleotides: TGCAGCGTTAGTAGCGCGGCAGGAGAAAAACTGTTTTTT. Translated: CSVSSAAGEKLFF.

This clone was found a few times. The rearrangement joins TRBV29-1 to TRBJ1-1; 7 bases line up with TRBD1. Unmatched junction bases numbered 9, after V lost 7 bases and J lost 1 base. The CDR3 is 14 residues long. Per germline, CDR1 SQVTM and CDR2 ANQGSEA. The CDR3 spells CSAQNRGANTEAFF. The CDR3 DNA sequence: TGCAGCGCCCAGAACAGGGGCGCGAACACTGAAGCTTTCTTT. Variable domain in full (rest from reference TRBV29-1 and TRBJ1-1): SAVISQKPSRDICQRGTSLTIQCQVDSQVTMMFWYRQQPGQSLTLIATANQGSEATYESGFVIDKFPISRPNLTFSTLTVSNMSPEDSSIYLCSAQNRGANTEAFFGQGTRLTVV.

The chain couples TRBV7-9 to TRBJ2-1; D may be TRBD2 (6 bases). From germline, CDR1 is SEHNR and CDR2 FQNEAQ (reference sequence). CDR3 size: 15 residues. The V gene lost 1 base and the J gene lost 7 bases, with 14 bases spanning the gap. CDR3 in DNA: TGTGCCAGCAGCTTAGTTACGGGAGTTAAGAATGAGCAGTTCTTC. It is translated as CASSLVTGVKNEQFF. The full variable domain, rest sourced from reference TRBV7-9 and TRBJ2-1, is DTGVSQNPRHKITKRGQNVTFRCDPISEHNRLYWYRQTLGQGPEFLTYFQNEAQLEKSRLLSDRFSAERPKGSFSTLEIQRTEQGDSAMYLCASSLVTGVKNEQFFGPGTRLTVL.

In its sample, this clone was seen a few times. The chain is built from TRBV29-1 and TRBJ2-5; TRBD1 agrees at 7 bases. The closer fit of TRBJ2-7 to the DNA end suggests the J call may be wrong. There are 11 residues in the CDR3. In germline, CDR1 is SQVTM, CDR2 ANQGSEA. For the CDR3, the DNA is TGCAGCGGGGGACAGTCCTACGAGCAGTACTTC. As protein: CSGGQSYEQYF.

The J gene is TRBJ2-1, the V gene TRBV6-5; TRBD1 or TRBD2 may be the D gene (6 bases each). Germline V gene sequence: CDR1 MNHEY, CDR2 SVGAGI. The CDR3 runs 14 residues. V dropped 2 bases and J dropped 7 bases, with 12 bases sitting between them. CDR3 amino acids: CASSYKGGWNEQFF. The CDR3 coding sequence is TGTGCCAGCAGTTACAAAGGGGGGTGGAATGAGCAGTTCTTC.

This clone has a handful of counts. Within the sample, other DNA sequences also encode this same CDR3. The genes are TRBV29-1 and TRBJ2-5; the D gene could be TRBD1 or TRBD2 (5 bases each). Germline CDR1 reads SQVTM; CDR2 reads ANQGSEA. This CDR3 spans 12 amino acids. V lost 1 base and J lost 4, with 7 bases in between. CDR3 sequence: CSVEGGGETQYF. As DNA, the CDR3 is TGCAGCGTTGAAGGTGGGGGAGAGACCCAGTACTTC.

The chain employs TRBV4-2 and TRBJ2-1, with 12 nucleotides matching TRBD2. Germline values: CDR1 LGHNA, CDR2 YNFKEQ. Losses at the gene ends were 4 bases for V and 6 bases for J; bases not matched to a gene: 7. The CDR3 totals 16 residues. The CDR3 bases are TGTGCCAGCAGCCGCTCACTAGCGGGGGGCTTCAATGAGCAGTTCTTC. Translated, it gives CASSRSLAGGFNEQFF.

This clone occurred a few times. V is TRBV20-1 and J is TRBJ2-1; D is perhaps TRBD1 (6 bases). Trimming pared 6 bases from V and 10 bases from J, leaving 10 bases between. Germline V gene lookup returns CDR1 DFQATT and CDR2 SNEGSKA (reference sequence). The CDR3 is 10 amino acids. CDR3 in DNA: TGCAGTGCCCGACAGGTCGAGCAGTTCTTC. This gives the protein CSARQVEQFF.

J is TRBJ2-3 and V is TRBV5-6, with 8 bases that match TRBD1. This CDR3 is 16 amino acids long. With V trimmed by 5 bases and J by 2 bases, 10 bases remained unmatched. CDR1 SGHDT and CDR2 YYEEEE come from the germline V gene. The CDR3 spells CASRKGQGGFTDTQYF. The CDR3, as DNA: TGTGCCAGCAGAAAAGGACAGGGAGGATTCACAGATACGCAGTATTTT.

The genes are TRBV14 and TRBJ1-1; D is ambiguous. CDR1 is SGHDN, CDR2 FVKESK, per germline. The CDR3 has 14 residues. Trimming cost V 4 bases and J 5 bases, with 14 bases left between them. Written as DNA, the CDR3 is TGTGCCAGCAGCCTTAAGGGCGGGAGGACTGAAGCTTTCTTT. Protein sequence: CASSLKGGRTEAFF.

The CDR3 DNA sequence: TGTGCCAGCAGTCTGGGACAGCACCAAGAGACCCAGTACTTC. Amino acids: CASSLGQHQETQYF. The chain has TRBV28 and TRBJ2-5; 7 bases fit TRBD1. CDR3 length: 14 residues. Germline values: CDR1 MDHEN, CDR2 SYDVKM. J was trimmed by 0 bases and V by 5 bases; bases with no gene match: 3.

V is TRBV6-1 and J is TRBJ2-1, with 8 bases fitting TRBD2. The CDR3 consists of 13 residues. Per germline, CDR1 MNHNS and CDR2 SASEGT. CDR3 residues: CAVTSVDGNEQFF. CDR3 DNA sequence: TGTGCTGTGACTAGCGTAGATGGAAATGAGCAGTTCTTC.